What follows are 11 T cell receptor delta chains derived from one specimen sequenced in a study of Vδ1+ human thymocytes. Study-wide results and caveats: In the thymus, TRG and TRD repertoires looked highly polyclonal with Gaussian CDR3 lengths.

Sequences come from RNA converted to cDNA by reverse transcription. Multiplex PCR used pooled V-gene forward primers and a constant-region reverse primer to amplify CDR3s. TCRdb reprocessed the multiplex PCR reads through CATT. The sample contains about 75,000 delta-chain clones, about 30% of which appear only once. The antigens these receptors bind are not known. The sample was Vdelta1+ gamma-delta thymocytes from the thymus. Subset in this sample: FACS-sorted CD3+ TCRalphabeta- TCRVdelta1+ TCRVdelta2- thymocytes. These receptors came from a boy in the first two years of life who had congenital heart surgery.

The gene calls are TRDV1 and TRDJ1; 13 positions match TRDD3. The CDR3 is 23 residues long. CDR1 and CDR2 from the germline V gene are TSWWSYY and QGS. The V and J ends lost 0 bases and 3 bases, in that order; junction bases with no gene match: 22. The CDR3 bases are TGTGCTCTTGGGGAACTAATTCAACCCAGTGTACTGGGGGATACGCCCGGGGCCGATAAACTCATCTTT. It yields the protein CALGELIQPSVLGDTPGADKLIF.

This clone was seen just once. Mismatch with germline at one junction end may stem from a read error. The chain is built from TRDV2 and TRDJ1; 12 nucleotides agree with TRDD3. Per germline, CDR1 GEAIGNYY and CDR2 EKD. The CDR3 length is 16 residues. CDR3 amino acids: CACEKLLGDTTDRLIF. The CDR3 DNA follows: TGTGCCTGTGAAAAATTACTGGGGGATACCACCGATAGACTCATCTTT.

This chain uses TRDV1 with TRDJ1; 13 bases line up with TRDD3. This CDR3 is 22 amino acids long. V was clipped by 2 bases and J by 0 bases; unmatched bases: 18. Looked up from germline, CDR1 is TSWWSYY and CDR2 is QGS. CDR3 loop: CALGEIPDLYWGIRRDTDKLIF. CDR3 DNA: TGTGCTCTTGGGGAAATTCCTGACCTGTACTGGGGGATACGAAGGGACACCGATAAACTCATCTTT.

The table lists this clone with a count of one. This same CDR3 is encoded by further DNA sequences in the sample. V gene TRDV1 combines with J gene TRDJ1; D is unresolved. The CDR3 contains 18 residues. Deletions cut 0 bases from V and 0 bases from J, with 17 bases between. Germline V gene sequence: CDR1 TSWWSYY, CDR2 QGS. The CDR3 here is CALGELGGTDPNTDKLIF. The CDR3, as DNA: TGTGCTCTTGGGGAACTCGGAGGGACGGACCCCAACACCGATAAACTCATCTTT.

Only a few counts were recorded for this clone. V is TRDV1 and J is TRDJ1; TRDD3 matches 7 bases. The germline gives CDR1 TSWWSYY, CDR2 QGS. V gave up 3 bases and J gave up 0 bases; unmatched junction bases: 13. This CDR3 has 18 residues. The CDR3 reads CALGDHLPWGTYTDKLIF. The CDR3 DNA is TGTGCTCTTGGGGACCACCTCCCTTGGGGGACCTACACCGATAAACTCATCTTT.

The V call is TRDV1, the J call TRDJ1; 8 bases agree with TRDD3. The CDR3 loop spans 22 amino acids. Trimming cost V 5 bases and J 1 base; bases outside gene matches: 27. Germline lookup yields CDR1 TSWWSYY and CDR2 QGS. The CDR3 nucleotides read TGTGCTCTTGGGACCCAAATTCTCACAAAGTGGGGGATGGCCTCTTTCACCGATAAACTCATCTTT. Protein: CALGTQILTKWGMASFTDKLIF.

This clone was found once. This CDR3 is also generated by other DNA sequences in the sample. The V gene is TRDV1, the J gene TRDJ1; TRDD3 aligns across 11 bases. The germline CDR1 and CDR2 sequences are TSWWSYY and QGS. V was clipped by 3 bases and J by 0 bases; unmatched bases: 21. The CDR3 sequence is 22 residues long. CDR3 sequence (DNA): TGTGCTCTTGGGGACCCGCCCGGTTCCCCTGGGGGATACTCCTACTACACCGATAAACTCATCTTT. Residues: CALGDPPGSPGGYSYYTDKLIF.

The chain combines TRDV1 with TRDJ1; 11 bases map to TRDD3. J gave up 2 bases and V 5 bases, and 19 bases lay outside the gene matches. The CDR3 has 20 amino acids. Germline CDR1 TSWWSYY, CDR2 QGS. CDR3: CALGQPSYWGIREGTDKLIF. Written as DNA, the CDR3 is TGTGCTCTTGGGCAGCCCTCTTACTGGGGGATAAGGGAGGGGACCGATAAACTCATCTTT.

The rearrangement links TRDV1 to TRDJ1; D ambiguous. Germline V lookup: CDR1 TSWWSYY, CDR2 QGS. V lost 7 bases and J 2 bases, leaving 26 bases between the germline ends. The CDR3 is 18 residues long. The CDR3, as DNA: TGTGCTCTTGTCAGATCAAGGAGCCCACCCCGTCTTACCGATAAACTCATCTTT. Its translation: CALVRSRSPPRLTDKLIF.

In this sample, this clone turned up a few times. V usage is TRDV1 and J usage is TRDJ1; TRDD3 aligns across 10 bases. Germline-derived CDR1 and CDR2 are TSWWSYY and QGS. The CDR3 has 20 residues. Unmatched junction bases numbered 18, after V lost 2 bases and J lost 3 bases. The CDR3 loop is CALGEGPYPGGYRGADKLIF. The CDR3 DNA sequence: TGTGCTCTTGGGGAAGGCCCCTACCCTGGGGGATATCGGGGGGCCGATAAACTCATCTTT.

The sample holds a few counts of this clone. This sequence joins TRDV1 and TRDJ1, with 10 positions matching TRDD3. The CDR3 has 20 residues. V lost 4 bases, J lost 1 base, and 18 bases stayed unmatched. The V gene's germline CDR1 is TSWWSYY and CDR2 QGS. For the CDR3, the DNA is TGTGCTCTTGGGGCCTGTCCCGTACTGGGGGATTTCCCGGGCACCGATAAACTCATCTTT. Translation: CALGACPVLGDFPGTDKLIF.